Shown below are 14 T cell receptor beta chains from a single sample sequenced in a study of T cells after yellow fever vaccination. TCRdb processed the 5' RACE reads anew with MiXCR; each CDR3 protein has one entry. The data show over 70,000 distinct CDR3 sequences, approximately 7.5% seen once. The sample here was CD8+ T cells sorted from PBMCs, taken on the day of the yellow fever booster vaccination. The origin of the receptors is a man aged 25-45 years who received the YFV17D yellow fever vaccine.

This clonotype was seen at least ten times. The J gene is TRBJ2-3, the V gene TRBV2; 8 bases fit TRBD2. Germline V CDR1 and CDR2: SNHLY, FYNNEI. The CDR3 runs 16 residues. The V segment lost 2 bases and the J segment 2 bases; nucleotides outside the gene matches: 6. CDR3 bases: TGTGCCAGCAGTGAACTAGCGGGCTTCGCCACAGATACGCAGTATTTT. Its protein product is CASSELAGFATDTQYF.

This clonotype occurred many times. The chain has TRBV5-1 and TRBJ2-7, with 7 positions matching TRBD2. Germline V lookup: CDR1 SGHRS, CDR2 YFSETQ. The CDR3 sequence is 16 residues long. The J segment lost 5 bases and the V segment lost 2 bases, leaving 13 bases of the junction unmatched. CDR3 protein: CASSFTGGFGGDEQYF. As DNA, the CDR3 is TGCGCCAGCAGCTTTACGGGGGGATTTGGCGGCGACGAGCAGTACTTC.

Comment on this clonotype: This may stem from a read error, because a much larger clone lies one nucleotide away. This likely comes from a read error, as the CDR3 has no conserved phenylalanine or tryptophan at its end. The chain has TRBV11-3 and TRBJ2-3; D gene unclear. The ends were cut back, 1 base at V and 6 bases at J, with 8 bases in the middle. Looked up from germline, CDR1 is SGHNT and CDR2 is YENEEA. The CDR3 consists of 13 residues. CDR3 residues: CASSLVPEDTQYS. The CDR3 DNA is TGTGCCAGCAGCTTAGTCCCGGAGGATACGCAGTATTCT.

This chain uses TRBV9 with TRBJ1-5, with D possibly TRBD1 on 5 matching bases. Germline V gives CDR1 SGDLS, CDR2 YYNGEE. V was clipped by 0 bases and J by 9 bases, with 19 bases between them. This CDR3 has 16 residues. The CDR3 DNA reads as TGTGCCAGCAGCGTAGGAGGGAGGTTGGGGGATGCGCCCCAGCATTTT. The encoded protein is CASSVGGRLGDAPQHF.

This clonotype was observed a few times. The chain couples TRBV7-2 to TRBJ1-5, with D hard to call. The CDR3 totals 13 residues. CDR1 and CDR2 from the germline V gene are SGHTA and FQGNSA. The germline V and J ends were trimmed by 1 base and 4 bases, with 5 bases remaining between them. The CDR3 loop is CASSLGKNQPQHF. For the CDR3, the DNA is TGTGCCAGCAGCTTAGGGAAGAATCAGCCCCAGCATTTT.

This clonotype has more than one count but fewer than ten. The chain combines TRBV7-8 with TRBJ2-1; no reliable D call. This CDR3 has 14 amino acids. Trimming cost V 2 bases and J 5 bases, with 10 bases left between them. CDR1 SGHVS and CDR2 FQNEAQ come from the germline V gene. The CDR3 protein is CASSLSGSNNEQFF. The CDR3 DNA is TGTGCCAGCAGCTTAAGTGGCTCTAACAATGAGCAGTTCTTC.

CDR3 amino acids: CASSPGVQPQHF. As DNA, the CDR3 is TGTGCCAGCAGCCCAGGGGTTCAGCCCCAGCATTTT. The chain links TRBV7-9 to TRBJ1-5; perhaps TRBD1 as D (6 bases). CDR1 is SEHNR and CDR2 is FQNEAQ in the germline V gene (reference sequence). Trimming stripped 5 bases from V and 6 bases from J, with 8 bases between. This CDR3 is built from 12 residues.

The J gene is TRBJ2-3, the V gene TRBV6-2 or TRBV6-3; perhaps TRBD2 as D (6 bases). In germline, CDR1 is MNHEY, CDR2 SVGEGT. Trimming shortened V by 5 bases and J by 8 bases, and 17 bases separated the two germline ends. This CDR3 has 14 residues. In DNA form, the CDR3 reads TGTGCCAGCAGTATGGACCCTGCAGCGGGTACGCAGTATTTT. Residues: CASSMDPAAGTQYF.

The table lists this clonotype with many counts. The chain is built from TRBV10-3 and TRBJ2-5; no definite D call. Germline CDR1 ENHRY, CDR2 SYGVKD. The CDR3 extends over 12 amino acids. Trimming stripped 2 bases from V and 3 bases from J, with 4 bases between. The CDR3 sequence is CAISEAEETQYF. Written as DNA, the CDR3 is TGTGCCATCAGTGAGGCAGAAGAGACCCAGTACTTC.

V usage is TRBV5-4 and J usage is TRBJ2-7; TRBD2 matches at 10 bases. Germline V lookup: CDR1 SGHNT, CDR2 YYREEE (reference sequence). Germline trimming cut 1 base from V and 5 bases from J; bases unmatched to any gene: 6. The CDR3 loop spans 15 amino acids. DNA for the CDR3: TGTGCCAGCAGCTTGCCGGGACTAGCGCTAGACGAGCAGTACTTC. It specifies CASSLPGLALDEQYF.

This clonotype was detected many times. This rearrangement joins TRBV4-1 to TRBJ2-3; no clear D gene. V was pared by 0 bases and J by 5 bases, with 6 bases between. The CDR3 is 13 amino acids. CDR1 and CDR2 (germline): MGHRA, YSYEKL. The CDR3 bases are TGCGCCAGCAGCCAAGAGGGGATAGATACGCAGTATTTT. It translates to CASSQEGIDTQYF.

The chain links TRBV6-1 to TRBJ1-6; 7 bases are a match to TRBD1. Germline V gene data show CDR1 as MNHNS and CDR2 as SASEGT. CDR3 length: 14 residues. Trimming removed 6 bases from V and 9 bases from J; junction bases left unmatched: 8. CDR3 coding DNA: TGTGCCAGCAGCTTGACAGGGCTTGGTTCACCCCTCCACTTT. Protein sequence: CASSLTGLGSPLHF.

The V gene is TRBV9, the J gene TRBJ1-4; no clear D gene. V was clipped by 3 bases and J by 0 bases, with 12 bases between them. Per the germline V gene, CDR1 is SGDLS and CDR2 is YYNGEE. This CDR3 comprises 16 residues. DNA of the CDR3: TGTGCCAGCAGCGCCGGAGACGTTGCAACTAATGAAAAACTGTTTTTT. It encodes CASSAGDVATNEKLFF.

The sample holds a few counts of this clonotype. The chain couples TRBV6-1 to TRBJ2-7; D is perhaps TRBD1 (5 bases). Germline lookup yields CDR1 MNHNS and CDR2 SASEGT. V dropped 4 bases and J dropped 7 bases, with 14 bases sitting between them. The CDR3 is 13 amino acids. The CDR3, as DNA: TGTGCCAGCAGTGTGTTTGCAGGGAAGGAGCAGTACTTC. As protein: CASSVFAGKEQYF.